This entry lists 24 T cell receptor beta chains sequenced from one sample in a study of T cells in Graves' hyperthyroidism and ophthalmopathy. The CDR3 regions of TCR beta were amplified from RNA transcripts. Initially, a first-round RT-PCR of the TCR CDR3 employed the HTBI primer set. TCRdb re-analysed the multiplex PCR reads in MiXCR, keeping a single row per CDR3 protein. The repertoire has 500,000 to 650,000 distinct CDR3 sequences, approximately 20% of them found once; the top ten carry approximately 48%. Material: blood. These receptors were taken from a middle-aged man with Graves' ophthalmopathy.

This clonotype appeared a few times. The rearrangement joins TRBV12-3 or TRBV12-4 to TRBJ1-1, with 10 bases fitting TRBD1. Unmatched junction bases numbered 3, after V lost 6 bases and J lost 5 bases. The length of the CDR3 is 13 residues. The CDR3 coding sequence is TGTGCCAGCAGACGGACAGGGGGAACTGAAGCTTTCTTT. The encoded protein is CASRRTGGTEAFF.

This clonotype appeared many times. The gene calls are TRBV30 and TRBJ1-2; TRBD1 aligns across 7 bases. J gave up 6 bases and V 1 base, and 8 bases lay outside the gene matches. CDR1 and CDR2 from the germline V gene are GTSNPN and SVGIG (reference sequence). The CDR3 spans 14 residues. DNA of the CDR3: TGTGCCTGGAGTGAGTGGGGGACAGACGATGGCTACACCTTC. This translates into CAWSEWGTDDGYTF.

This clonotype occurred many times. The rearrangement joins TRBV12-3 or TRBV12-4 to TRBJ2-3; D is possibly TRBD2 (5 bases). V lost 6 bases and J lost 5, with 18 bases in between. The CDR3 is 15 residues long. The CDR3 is CASSPGGSAGDTQYF. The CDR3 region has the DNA TGTGCCAGCAGCCCCGGAGGATCCGCGGGAGATACGCAGTATTTT.

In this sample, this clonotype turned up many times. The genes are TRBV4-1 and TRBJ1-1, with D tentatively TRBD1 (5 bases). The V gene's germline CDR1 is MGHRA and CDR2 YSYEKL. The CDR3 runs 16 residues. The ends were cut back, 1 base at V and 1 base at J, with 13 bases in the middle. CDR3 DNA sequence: TGCGCCAGCAGCCAAGGGAGGGCAGGGCGGAACACTGAAGCTTTCTTT. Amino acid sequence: CASSQGRAGRNTEAFF.

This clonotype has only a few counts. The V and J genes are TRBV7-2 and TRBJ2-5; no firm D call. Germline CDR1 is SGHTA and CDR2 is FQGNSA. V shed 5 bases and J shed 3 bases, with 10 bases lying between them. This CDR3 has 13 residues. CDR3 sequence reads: CASSGYVEETQYF. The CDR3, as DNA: TGTGCCAGCAGCGGTTATGTAGAAGAGACCCAGTACTTC.

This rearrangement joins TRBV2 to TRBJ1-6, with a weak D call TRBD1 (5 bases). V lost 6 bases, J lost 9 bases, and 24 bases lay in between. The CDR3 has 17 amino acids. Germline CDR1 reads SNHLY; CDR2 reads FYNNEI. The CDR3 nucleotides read TGTGCCAGCAGCGGCACCCATTTGGACACAGTGACTTCACCCCTCCACTTT. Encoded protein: CASSGTHLDTVTSPLHF.

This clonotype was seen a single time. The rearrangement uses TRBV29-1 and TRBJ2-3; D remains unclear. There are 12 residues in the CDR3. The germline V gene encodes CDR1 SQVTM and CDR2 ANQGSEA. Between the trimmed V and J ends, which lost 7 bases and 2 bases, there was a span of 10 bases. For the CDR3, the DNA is TGCAGCGCTGGGCCTCACACAGATACGCAGTATTTT. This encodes CSAGPHTDTQYF.

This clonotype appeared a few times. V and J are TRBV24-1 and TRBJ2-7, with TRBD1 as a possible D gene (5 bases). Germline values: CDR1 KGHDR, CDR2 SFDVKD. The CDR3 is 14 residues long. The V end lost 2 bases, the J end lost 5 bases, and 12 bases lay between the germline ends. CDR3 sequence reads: CATSDSQGSDEQYF. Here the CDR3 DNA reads TGTGCCACCAGTGATTCGCAGGGAAGCGACGAGCAGTACTTC.

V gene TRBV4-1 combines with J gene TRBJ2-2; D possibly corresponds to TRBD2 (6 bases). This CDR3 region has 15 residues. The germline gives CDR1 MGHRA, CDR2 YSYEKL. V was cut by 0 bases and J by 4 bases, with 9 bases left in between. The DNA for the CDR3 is TGCGCCAGCAGCCAAGAGGGCGGGGCCACCGGGGAGCTGTTTTTT. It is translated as CASSQEGGATGELFF.

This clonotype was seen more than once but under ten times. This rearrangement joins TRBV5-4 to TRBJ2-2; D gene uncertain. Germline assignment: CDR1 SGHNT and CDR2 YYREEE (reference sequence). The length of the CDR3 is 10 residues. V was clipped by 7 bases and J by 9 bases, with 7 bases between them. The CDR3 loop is CASPSWELFF. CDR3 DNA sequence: TGTGCCAGCCCGTCGTGGGAGCTGTTTTTT.

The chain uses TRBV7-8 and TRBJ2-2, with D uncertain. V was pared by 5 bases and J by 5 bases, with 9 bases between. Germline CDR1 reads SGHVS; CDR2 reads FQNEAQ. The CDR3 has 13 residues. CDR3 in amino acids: CASSLQITGELFF. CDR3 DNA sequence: TGTGCCAGCAGCCTACAAATTACCGGGGAGCTGTTTTTT.

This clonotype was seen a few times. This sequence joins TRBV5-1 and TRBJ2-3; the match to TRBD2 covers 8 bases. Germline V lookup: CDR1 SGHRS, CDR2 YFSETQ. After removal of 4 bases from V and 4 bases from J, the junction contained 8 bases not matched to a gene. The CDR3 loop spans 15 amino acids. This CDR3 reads CASSHPPGLADTQYF. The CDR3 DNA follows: TGCGCCAGCAGCCACCCACCGGGACTAGCAGATACGCAGTATTTT.

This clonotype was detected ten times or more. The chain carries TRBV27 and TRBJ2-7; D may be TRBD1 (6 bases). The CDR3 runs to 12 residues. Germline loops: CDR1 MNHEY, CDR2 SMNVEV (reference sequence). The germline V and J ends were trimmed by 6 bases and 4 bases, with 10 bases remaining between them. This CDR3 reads CASSTTGYEQYF. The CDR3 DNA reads TGTGCCAGCAGCACTACAGGGTACGAGCAGTACTTC.

The DNA of the CDR3 is TGTGCCACCAGCAGAGATCTGGCCCGGTACGAGCAGTACTTC. Encoded protein: CATSRDLARYEQYF. The rearrangement links TRBV15 to TRBJ2-7; D is ambiguous. Germline V CDR1 and CDR2: LNHNV, YYDKDF (reference sequence). V was clipped by 0 bases and J by 4 bases, with 10 bases between them. The length of the CDR3 is 14 residues.

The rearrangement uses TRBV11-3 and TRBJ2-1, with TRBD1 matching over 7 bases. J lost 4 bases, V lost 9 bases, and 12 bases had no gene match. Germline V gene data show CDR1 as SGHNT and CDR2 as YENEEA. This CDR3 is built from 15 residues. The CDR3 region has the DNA TGTGCCAGTAAAAGACAGGGCCCGAATTACAATGAGCAGTTCTTC. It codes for CASKRQGPNYNEQFF.

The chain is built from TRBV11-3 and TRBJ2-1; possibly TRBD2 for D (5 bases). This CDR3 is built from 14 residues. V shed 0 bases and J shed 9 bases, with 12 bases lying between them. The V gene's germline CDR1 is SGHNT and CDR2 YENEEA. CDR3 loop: CASSLDFRGAEQFF. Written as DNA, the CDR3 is TGTGCCAGCAGCTTAGATTTTCGGGGAGCTGAGCAGTTCTTC.

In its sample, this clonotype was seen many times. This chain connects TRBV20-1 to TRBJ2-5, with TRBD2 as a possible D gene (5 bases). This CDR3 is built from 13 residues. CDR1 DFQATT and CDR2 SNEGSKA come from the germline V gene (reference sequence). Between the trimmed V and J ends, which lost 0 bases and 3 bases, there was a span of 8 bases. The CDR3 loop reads CSARDGSEETQYF. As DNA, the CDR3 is TGCAGTGCTAGAGATGGGAGCGAAGAGACCCAGTACTTC.

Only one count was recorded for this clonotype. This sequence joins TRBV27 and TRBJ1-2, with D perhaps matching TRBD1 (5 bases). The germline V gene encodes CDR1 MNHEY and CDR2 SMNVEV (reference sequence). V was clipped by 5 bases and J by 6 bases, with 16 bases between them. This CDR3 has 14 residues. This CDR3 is CASSPWGGGDGYTF. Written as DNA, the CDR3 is TGTGCCAGCAGTCCCTGGGGGGGGGGGGATGGCTACACCTTC.

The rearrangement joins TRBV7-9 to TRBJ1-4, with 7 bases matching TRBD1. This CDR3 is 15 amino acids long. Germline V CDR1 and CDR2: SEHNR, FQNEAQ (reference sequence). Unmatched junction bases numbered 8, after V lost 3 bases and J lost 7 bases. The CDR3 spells CASSFSTGWGEKLFF. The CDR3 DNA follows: TGTGCCAGCAGCTTCTCGACAGGGTGGGGTGAAAAACTGTTTTTT.

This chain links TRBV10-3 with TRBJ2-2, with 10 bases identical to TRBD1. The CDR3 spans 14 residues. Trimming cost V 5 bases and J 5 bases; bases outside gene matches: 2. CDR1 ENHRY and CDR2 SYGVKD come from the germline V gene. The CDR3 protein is CAISRTGGTGELFF. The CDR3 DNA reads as TGTGCCATCAGTCGGACAGGGGGAACCGGGGAGCTGTTTTTT.

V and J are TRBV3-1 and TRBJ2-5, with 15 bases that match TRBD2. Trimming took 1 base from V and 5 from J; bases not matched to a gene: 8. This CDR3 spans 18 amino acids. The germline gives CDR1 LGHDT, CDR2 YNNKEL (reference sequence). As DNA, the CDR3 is TGTGCCAGCAGCCAAGGAGGACTAGCGGGGGGGCCTGGGGAGACCCAGTACTTC. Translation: CASSQGGLAGGPGETQYF.

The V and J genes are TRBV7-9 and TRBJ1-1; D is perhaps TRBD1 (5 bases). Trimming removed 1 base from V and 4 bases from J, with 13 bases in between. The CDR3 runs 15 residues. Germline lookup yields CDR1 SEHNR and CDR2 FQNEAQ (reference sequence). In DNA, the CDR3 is TGTGCCAGCAGCTTAGGTCACTTGGGGGGCACTGAAGCTTTCTTT. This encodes CASSLGHLGGTEAFF.

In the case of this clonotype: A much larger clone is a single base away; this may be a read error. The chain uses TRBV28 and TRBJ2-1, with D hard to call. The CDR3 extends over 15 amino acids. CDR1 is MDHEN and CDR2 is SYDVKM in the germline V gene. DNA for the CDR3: TGTGCCAGCAGTTTCTACGCGAGCTCCTACAATGAGCAGTTATTC. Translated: CASSFYASSYNEQLF.

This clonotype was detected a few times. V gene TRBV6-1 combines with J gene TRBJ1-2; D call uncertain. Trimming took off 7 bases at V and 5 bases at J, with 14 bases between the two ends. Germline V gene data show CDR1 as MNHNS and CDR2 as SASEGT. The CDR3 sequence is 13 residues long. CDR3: CASTLGSLYGYTF. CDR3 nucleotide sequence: TGTGCCAGCACCTTGGGGAGTTTATATGGCTACACCTTC.